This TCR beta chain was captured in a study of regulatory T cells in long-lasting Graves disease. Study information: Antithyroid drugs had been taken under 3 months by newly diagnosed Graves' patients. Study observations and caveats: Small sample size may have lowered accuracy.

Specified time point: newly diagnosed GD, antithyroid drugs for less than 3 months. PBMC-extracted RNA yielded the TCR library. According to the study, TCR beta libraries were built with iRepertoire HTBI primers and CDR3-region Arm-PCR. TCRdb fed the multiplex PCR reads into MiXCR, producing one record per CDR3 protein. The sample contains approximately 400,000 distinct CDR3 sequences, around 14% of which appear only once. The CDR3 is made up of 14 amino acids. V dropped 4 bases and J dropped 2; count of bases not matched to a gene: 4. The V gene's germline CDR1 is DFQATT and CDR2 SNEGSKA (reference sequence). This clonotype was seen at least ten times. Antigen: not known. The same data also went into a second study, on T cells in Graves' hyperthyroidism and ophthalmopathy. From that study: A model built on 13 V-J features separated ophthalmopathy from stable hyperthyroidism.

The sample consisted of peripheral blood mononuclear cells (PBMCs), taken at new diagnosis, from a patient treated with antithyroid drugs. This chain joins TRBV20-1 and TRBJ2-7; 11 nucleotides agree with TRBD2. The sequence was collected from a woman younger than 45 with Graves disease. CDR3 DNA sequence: TGCAGTGCTACGTCGACTAGCGGGGCCTACGAGCAGTACTTC. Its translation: CSATSTSGAYEQYF.